Described below is a single T cell receptor beta chain sequence and its context. Its antigen is not known. The germline V and J ends were trimmed by 1 base and 5 bases, with 16 bases remaining between them. Germline V gene lookup returns CDR1 MNHNS and CDR2 SASEGT. There are 16 residues in the CDR3. Repertoires were generated with immunoSEQ multiplex PCR, while TCRdb's copy carries only in-frame clones and drops some. The repertoire holds over 50,000 clones, with 86% as singletons. These data are taken from a study of T cell clones after liver transplantation. The wider study: Liver transplant recipients had immunosuppression withdrawal attempted within 2 years.

General study findings and limits: Post-transplant, graft-donor-reactive CD4 TCRbeta sequences in blood dropped significantly in most of the 8 subjects.

The rearrangement joins TRBV6-1 to TRBJ2-3, with D perhaps matching TRBD1 (5 bases). Material: CD8+ T cells from blood, obtained 12 months after liver transplant. The sequence was obtained from a human patient who received a liver transplant. A subset of T cells may come from the graft donor. CDR3 residues: CASSEGVRVTVDTQYF. CDR3 in DNA: TGTGCCAGCAGTGAAGGGGTTAGGGTGACAGTAGATACGCAGTATTTT.